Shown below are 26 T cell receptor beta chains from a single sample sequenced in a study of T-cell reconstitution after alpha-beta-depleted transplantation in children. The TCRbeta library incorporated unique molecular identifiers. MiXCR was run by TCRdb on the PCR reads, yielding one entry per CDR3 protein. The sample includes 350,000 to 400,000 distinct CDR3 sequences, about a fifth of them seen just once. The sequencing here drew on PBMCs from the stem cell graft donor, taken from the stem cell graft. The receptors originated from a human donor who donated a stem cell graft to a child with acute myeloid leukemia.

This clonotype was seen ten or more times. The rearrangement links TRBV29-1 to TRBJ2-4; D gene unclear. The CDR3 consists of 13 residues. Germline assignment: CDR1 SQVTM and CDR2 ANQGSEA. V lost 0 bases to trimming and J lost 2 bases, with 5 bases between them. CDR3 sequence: CSVEEGSKNIQYF. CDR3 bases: TGCAGCGTTGAAGAGGGATCCAAAAACATTCAGTACTTC.

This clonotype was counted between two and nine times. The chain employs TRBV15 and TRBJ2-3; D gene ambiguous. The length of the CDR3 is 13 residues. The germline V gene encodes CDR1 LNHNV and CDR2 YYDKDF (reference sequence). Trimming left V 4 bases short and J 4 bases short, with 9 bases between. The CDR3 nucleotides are TGTGCCACCAGCAAAGCACGAGCAGATACGCAGTATTTT. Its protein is CATSKARADTQYF.

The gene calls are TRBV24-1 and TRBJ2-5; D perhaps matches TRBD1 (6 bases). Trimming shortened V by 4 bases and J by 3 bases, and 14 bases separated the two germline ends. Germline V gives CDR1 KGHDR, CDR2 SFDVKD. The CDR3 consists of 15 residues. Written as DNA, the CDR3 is TGTGCCACCAGTGACCGCCGGGACACCGAAGAGACCCAGTACTTC. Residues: CATSDRRDTEETQYF.

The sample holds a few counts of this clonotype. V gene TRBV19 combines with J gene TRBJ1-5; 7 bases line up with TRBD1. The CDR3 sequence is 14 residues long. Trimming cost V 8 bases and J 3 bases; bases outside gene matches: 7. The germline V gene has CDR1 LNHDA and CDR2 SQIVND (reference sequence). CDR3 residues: CASYPTGNNQPQHF. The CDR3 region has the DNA TGTGCCAGTTATCCGACAGGGAACAATCAGCCCCAGCATTTT.

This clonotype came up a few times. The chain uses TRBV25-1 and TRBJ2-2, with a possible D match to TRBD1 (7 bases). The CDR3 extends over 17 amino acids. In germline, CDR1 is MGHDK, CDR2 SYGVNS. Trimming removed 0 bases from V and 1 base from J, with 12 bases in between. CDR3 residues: CASSEYGQEGNTGELFF. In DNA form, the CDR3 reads TGTGCCAGCAGTGAATATGGACAGGAGGGGAACACCGGGGAGCTGTTTTTT.

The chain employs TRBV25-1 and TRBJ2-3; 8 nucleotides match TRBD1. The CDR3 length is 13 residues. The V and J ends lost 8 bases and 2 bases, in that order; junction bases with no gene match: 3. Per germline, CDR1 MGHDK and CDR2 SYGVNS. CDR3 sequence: CASGDRSTDTQYF. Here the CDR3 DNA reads TGTGCCAGCGGGGACAGGTCCACAGATACGCAGTATTTT.

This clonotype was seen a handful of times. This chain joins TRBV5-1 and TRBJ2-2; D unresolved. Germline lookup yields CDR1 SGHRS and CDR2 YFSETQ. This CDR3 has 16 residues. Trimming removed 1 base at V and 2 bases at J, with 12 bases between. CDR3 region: CASSLISGYNTGELFF. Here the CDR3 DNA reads TGCGCCAGCAGCTTGATATCCGGGTATAACACCGGGGAGCTGTTTTTT.

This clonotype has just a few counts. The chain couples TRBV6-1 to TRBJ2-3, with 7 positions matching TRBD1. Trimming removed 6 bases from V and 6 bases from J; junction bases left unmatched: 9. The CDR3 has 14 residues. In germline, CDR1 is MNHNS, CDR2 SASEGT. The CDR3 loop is CASRQGIQTDTQYF. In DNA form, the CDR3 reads TGTGCCAGCAGACAGGGGATCCAAACTGATACGCAGTATTTT.

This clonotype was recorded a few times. The CDR3 reads CASSPGQGMTGELFF. The DNA of the CDR3 is TGTGCCAGCAGTCCGGGACAGGGTATGACCGGGGAGCTGTTTTTT. V is TRBV9 and J is TRBJ2-2; 9 bases are a match to TRBD1. The CDR3 is 15 residues long. The V and J ends lost 5 bases and 5 bases, in that order; junction bases with no gene match: 7. Germline values: CDR1 SGDLS, CDR2 YYNGEE.

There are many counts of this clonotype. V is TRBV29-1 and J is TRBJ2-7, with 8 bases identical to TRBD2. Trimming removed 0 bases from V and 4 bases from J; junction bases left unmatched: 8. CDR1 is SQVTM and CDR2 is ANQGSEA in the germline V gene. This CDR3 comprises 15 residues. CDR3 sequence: CSVEDRGTRYYEQYF. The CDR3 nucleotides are TGCAGCGTTGAAGATCGAGGGACTAGATATTACGAGCAGTACTTC.

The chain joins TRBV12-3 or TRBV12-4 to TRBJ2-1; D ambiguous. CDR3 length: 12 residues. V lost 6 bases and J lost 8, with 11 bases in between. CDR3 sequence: CASRRNLDEQFF. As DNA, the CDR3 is TGTGCCAGCAGGCGCAATCTCGATGAGCAGTTCTTC.

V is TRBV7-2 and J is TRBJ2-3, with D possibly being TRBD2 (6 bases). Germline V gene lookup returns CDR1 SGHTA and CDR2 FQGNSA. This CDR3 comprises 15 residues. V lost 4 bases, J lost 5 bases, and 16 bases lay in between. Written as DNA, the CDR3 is TGTGCCAGCAGCTCGACTAGTAGCCCGCTAGATACGCAGTATTTT. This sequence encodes CASSSTSSPLDTQYF.

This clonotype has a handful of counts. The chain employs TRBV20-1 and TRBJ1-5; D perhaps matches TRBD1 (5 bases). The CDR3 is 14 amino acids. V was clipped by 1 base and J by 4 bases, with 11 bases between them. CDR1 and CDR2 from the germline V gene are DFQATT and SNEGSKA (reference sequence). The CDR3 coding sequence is TGCAGTGCTAGAGTGGGCTCAGGGAATCAGCCCCAGCATTTT. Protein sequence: CSARVGSGNQPQHF.

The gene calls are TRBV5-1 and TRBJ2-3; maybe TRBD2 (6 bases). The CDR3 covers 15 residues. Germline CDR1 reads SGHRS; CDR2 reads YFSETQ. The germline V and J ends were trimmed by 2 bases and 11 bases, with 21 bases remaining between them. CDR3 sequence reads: CASSFGGSHEWGQYF. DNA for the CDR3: TGCGCCAGCAGCTTTGGAGGGTCCCATGAGTGGGGGCAGTATTTT.

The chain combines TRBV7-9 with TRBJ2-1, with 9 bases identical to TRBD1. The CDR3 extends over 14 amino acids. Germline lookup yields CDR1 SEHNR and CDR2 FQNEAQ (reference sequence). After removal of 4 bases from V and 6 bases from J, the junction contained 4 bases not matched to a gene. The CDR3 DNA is TGTGCCAGCAGCTCCCGGGACAGGGTCAATGAGCAGTTCTTC. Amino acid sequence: CASSSRDRVNEQFF.

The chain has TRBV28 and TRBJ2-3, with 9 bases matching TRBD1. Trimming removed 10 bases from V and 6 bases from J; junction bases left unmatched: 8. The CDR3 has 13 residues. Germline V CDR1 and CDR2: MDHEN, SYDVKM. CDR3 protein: CATRDRARDTQYF. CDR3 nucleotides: TGTGCCACCCGGGACAGGGCCAGGGATACGCAGTATTTT.

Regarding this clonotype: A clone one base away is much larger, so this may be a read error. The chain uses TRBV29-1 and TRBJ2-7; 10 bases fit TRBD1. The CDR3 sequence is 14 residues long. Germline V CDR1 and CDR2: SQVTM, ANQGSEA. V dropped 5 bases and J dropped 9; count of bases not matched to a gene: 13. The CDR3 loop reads CSVRQGAIRNGQYF. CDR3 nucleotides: TGCAGCGTTCGACAGGGGGCGATCCGGAACGGGCAGTACTTC.

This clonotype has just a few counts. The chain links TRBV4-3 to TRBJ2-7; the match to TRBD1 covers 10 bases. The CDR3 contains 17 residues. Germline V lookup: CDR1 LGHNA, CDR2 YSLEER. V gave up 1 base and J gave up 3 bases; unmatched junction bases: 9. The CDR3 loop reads CASSQARDRGSYYEQYF. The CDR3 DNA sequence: TGCGCCAGCAGCCAAGCCCGGGACAGGGGTTCTTACTACGAGCAGTACTTC.

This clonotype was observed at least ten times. CDR3 protein: CASRLRLAGETGELFF. CDR3 DNA sequence: TGTGCCAGCAGGCTCCGACTAGCGGGAGAAACCGGGGAGCTGTTTTTT. The chain employs TRBV27 and TRBJ2-2, with 12 bases aligning to TRBD2. CDR1 is MNHEY, CDR2 SMNVEV, per germline (reference sequence). Trimming at V came to 6 bases and at J to 5 bases, leaving 7 bases not matched to a gene. This CDR3 is 16 amino acids long.

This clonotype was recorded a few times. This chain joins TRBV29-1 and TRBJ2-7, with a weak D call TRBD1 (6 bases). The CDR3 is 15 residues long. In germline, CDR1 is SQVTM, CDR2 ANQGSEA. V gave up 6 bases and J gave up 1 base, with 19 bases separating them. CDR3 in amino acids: CSVLTGIGGSYEQYF. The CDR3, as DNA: TGCAGCGTCCTGACAGGCATAGGCGGTTCCTACGAGCAGTACTTC.

The CDR3, as DNA: TGTGCCAGCAGCGGACCTAGGGGAACAGATATTAATTCACCCCTCCACTTT. Encoded protein: CASSGPRGTDINSPLHF. The J gene is TRBJ1-6, the V gene TRBV7-9; D might be TRBD1 (5 bases). V lost 5 bases to trimming and J lost 6 bases, with 20 bases between them. Germline V lookup: CDR1 SEHNR, CDR2 FQNEAQ (reference sequence). The CDR3 loop spans 17 amino acids.

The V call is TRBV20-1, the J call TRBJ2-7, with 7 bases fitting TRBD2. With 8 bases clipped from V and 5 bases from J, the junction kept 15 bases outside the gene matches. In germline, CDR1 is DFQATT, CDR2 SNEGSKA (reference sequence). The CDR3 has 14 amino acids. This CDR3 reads CSFHVGGSQDEQYF. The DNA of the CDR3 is TGCAGTTTCCACGTCGGCGGGAGCCAAGACGAGCAGTACTTC.

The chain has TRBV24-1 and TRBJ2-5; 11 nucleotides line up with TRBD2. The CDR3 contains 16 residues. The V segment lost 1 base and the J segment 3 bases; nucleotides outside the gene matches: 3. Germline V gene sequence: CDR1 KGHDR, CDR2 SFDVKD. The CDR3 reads CATSDFTSGSEETQYF. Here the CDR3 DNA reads TGTGCCACCAGTGATTTTACTAGCGGGAGCGAAGAGACCCAGTACTTC.

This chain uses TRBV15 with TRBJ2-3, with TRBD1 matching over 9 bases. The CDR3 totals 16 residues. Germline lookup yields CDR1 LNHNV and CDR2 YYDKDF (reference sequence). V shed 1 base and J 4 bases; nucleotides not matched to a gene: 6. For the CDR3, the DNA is TGTGCCACCAGCAGAGGAGCGGACAGGGGATCAGATACGCAGTATTTT. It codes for CATSRGADRGSDTQYF.

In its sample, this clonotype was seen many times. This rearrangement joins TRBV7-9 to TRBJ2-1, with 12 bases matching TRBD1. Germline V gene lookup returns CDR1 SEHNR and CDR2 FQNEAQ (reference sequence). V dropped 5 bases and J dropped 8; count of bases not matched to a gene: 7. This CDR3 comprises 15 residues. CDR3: CASSLGTGGRDEQFF. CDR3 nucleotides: TGTGCCAGCAGCCTTGGGACAGGGGGCAGGGATGAGCAGTTCTTC. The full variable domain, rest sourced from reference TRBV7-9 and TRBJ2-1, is DTGVSQNPRHKITKRGQNVTFRCDPISEHNRLYWYRQTLGQGPEFLTYFQNEAQLEKSRLLSDRFSAERPKGSFSTLEIQRTEQGDSAMYLCASSLGTGGRDEQFFGPGTRLTVL.

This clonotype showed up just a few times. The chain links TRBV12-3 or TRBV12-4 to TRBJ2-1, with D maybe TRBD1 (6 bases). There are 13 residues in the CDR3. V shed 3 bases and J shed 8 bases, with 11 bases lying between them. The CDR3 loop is CASSLGHRDEQFF. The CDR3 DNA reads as TGTGCCAGCAGTTTGGGGCACAGGGATGAGCAGTTCTTC.